This T cell receptor beta chain was recorded in a study of naive and memory T cell subsets. Study observations and caveats: TCR abundance followed a power law differing between naive and memory subsets. A few larger clonotypes appeared in naive repertoires, especially CD8, possibly memory cells re-expressing CD45RA.

V was trimmed by 5 bases and J by 6 bases, leaving 11 bases between them. Germline CDR1 reads MDHEN; CDR2 reads SYDVKM. The CDR3 covers 12 residues. There are many counts of this clonotype. Its antigen is not known. Both TRBC1 and TRBC2 were covered by a beta constant-region primer of two equimolar oligonucleotides. The ligated cDNA underwent four PCR rounds using SP2 and nested alpha and beta constant-region primers. TCRdb re-derived calls from the UMI-ligation and nested PCR reads in MiXCR, one entry per CDR3 protein. The sample includes roughly 150,000 distinct CDR3 sequences, 22% of them seen just once.

This receptor was obtained from a human donor in good health. The gene calls are TRBV28 and TRBJ2-7; D unclear. What was sequenced was naive CD4+ T cells from blood. CDR3 nucleotides: TGTGCCAGCAGTCCCCAATGGGGCGAGCAGTACTTC. Protein: CASSPQWGEQYF.